This T cell receptor beta chain was documented in a study of metastatic and nonmetastatic thyroid tumors. Study at large: From malignant and benign thyroid patients, repertoires in blood and in tumor or nodule tissue were compared. General observations from the study: It was reported that TCR beta diversity was significantly higher in malignant thyroid tumors than benign nodules, in blood and tumor.

Per the original methods: The distant-metastasis classifier for papillary thyroid cancer was built from CDR3 differences across clinicopathological groups. With MiXCR, TCRdb called clones anew from the PCR reads. TCRdb, not the original authors, processed these V and J calls. The repertoire has under 8,500 clones, 23% of them found once; the top ten carry roughly 26%. V lost 6 bases to trimming and J lost 6 bases; unmatched junction nucleotides: 14. The CDR3 has 15 amino acids. Germline assignment: CDR1 SGHRS and CDR2 YFSETQ. No treatment had been given to any patient before thyroid surgery. A remark on this clone: Its target is unknown.

Source material: tumor tissue. The chain uses TRBV5-1 and TRBJ2-7; 8 bases match TRBD1. The TCR was taken from a female donor with papillary thyroid cancer or a benign thyroid nodule (not recorded which). Some clones in this sample may be carry-over from other donors' samples. The CDR3 DNA sequence: TGCGCCAGCAAAAGTAGTGGGACAGGCCCCTCCGAGCAGTACTTC. This sequence encodes CASKSSGTGPSEQYF.